This entry describes one T cell receptor beta chain. Its antigen remains unidentified. The CDR3 covers 19 residues. From germline, CDR1 is SGHVT and CDR2 SQSDAQ. V was cut by 6 bases and J by 0 bases, with 24 bases left in between. The PCR ran on 60 Vbeta and 13 Jbeta primers. TCRdb's copy holds only in-frame clones and misses some; the assay was immunoSEQ multiplex PCR. The sample contains 55,000 to 80,000 clones, around 86% of which appear only once. The data were obtained in a study of cytomegalovirus exposure and HLA in healthy donors. The study's findings and limits: Most TCR sequences proved rare, with some public TCRs found in many donors.

Sequencing was carried out using PBMCs. The chain links TRBV7-4 to TRBJ2-1; perhaps TRBD2 as D (8 bases). This receptor was taken from a female donor in good health and CMV-seronegative. The CDR3 reads CASSRERGLAGPSYNEQFF. In DNA form, the CDR3 reads TGTGCCAGCAGTCGAGAGAGGGGGCTAGCGGGTCCCTCCTACAATGAGCAGTTCTTC.